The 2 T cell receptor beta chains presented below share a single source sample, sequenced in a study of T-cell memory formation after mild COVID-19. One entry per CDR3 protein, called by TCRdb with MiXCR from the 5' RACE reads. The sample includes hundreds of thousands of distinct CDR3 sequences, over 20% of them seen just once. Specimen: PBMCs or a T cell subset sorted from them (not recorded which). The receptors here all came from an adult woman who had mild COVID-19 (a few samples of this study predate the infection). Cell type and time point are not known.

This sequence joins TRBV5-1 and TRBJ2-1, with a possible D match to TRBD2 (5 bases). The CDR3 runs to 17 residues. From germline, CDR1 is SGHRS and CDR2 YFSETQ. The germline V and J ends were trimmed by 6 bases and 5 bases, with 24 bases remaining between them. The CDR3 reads CASTPGGNLVLHNEQFF. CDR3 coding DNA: TGCGCCAGCACCCCTGGAGGAAACCTAGTACTACACAATGAGCAGTTCTTC.

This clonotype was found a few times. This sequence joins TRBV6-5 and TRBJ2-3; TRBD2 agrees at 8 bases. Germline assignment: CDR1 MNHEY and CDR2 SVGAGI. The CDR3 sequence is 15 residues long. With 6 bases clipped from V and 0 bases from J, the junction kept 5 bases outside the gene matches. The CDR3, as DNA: TGTGCCAGCAGCTATAGCGGGAAGAGCACAGATACGCAGTATTTT. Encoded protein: CASSYSGKSTDTQYF.